The clone carrying this T cell receptor beta chain was found once. Its antigen remains unidentified. This sample is drawn from a study of Ad26.COV2.S vaccination and SARS-CoV-2 variants. Overall study: Once or twice, 56 days apart, Ad26.COV2.S was delivered intramuscularly.

Study-wide results and caveats: TCR breadth and depth analyses may have underestimated total T cell responses.

Libraries were prepared by immunoSEQ multiplex PCR; TCRdb keeps only in-frame clonotypes and omits some of them. The sample records about 440,000 clones, about nine tenths being singletons. Treatment described: some 20 received Ad26.COV2.S at low or high dose, single or two shots; about five received placebo; per-sample allocation not given. The study sampled participants on day 63 after the first vaccine or placebo injection. This CDR3 comprises 22 residues. The clonotype originates from a person aged 18-60 years who received the Ad26.COV2.S COVID-19 vaccine or a placebo. This chain connects TRBV1 to TRBJ2-5. TRBV1 is tagged as a pseudogene. The source was peripheral blood, collected in a trial of Ad26.COV2.S vaccine versus placebo. For the CDR3, the DNA is TGCACCAGCAGCCTCCCGGTCCTCGGCCGAAGCAACGACGACGGCACCCAAGAGACCCAGTACTTC. Translating gives CTSSLPVLGRSNDDGTQETQYF.